This T cell receptor beta chain was obtained from a study of control samples from healthy donors and cancer patients. The CDR3 loop spans 14 amino acids. The V and J ends lost 3 bases and 3 bases respectively, with 11 bases between them. The germline CDR1 and CDR2 sequences are SGHDT and YYEEEE. TCRdb's table, derived via immunoSEQ multiplex PCR, lists solely in-frame clones and lacks some. This sample has around 120,000 clones, with roughly 94% found just once. Sequenced material: blood. This chain uses TRBV5-6 with TRBJ2-3; the D call may be TRBD1 or TRBD2 (5 bases each). The source is a man aged 25 to 40 in good health. CDR3 loop: CASSYWDATDTQYF. The CDR3 DNA is TGTGCCAGCAGCTACTGGGACGCAACAGATACGCAGTATTTT. The entire variable domain, with the rest obtained from reference TRBV5-6 and TRBJ2-3, is as follows: DAGVTQSPTHLIKTRGQQVTLRCSPKSGHDTVSWYQQALGQGPQFIFQYYEEEERQRGNFPDRFSGHQFPNYSSELNVNALLLGDSALYLCASSYWDATDTQYFGPGTRLTVL.